Presented here are 11 T cell receptor beta chains from one specimen sequenced in a study of beta chain features in type 1 diabetes. Study results and limitations: Shorter TCRB CDR3s, moderately but significantly so, marked every one of the four CD4+ subsets in Type 1 diabetes patients.

The antigens these receptors bind are not known. As every portion of the isolated RNA was reverse transcribed, the sequencing read expressed TCRB transcripts. Measured with immunoSEQ multiplex PCR; TCRdb has only the in-frame clones, and not every one. The table records 200,000 to 300,000 clones, approximately 20% of them present only once. The specimen was naive CD4+ T cells from blood. The receptors come from a woman in her thirties or forties with type 1 diabetes.

CDR3 loop: CASRLERTANTGELFF. The CDR3 DNA reads as TGTGCCAGCCGCTTGGAGCGGACGGCGAACACCGGGGAGCTGTTTTTT. The chain joins TRBV2 to TRBJ2-2, with D possibly TRBD2 on 5 matching bases. Germline V CDR1 and CDR2: SNHLY, FYNNEI. The CDR3 runs 16 residues. V was cut by 8 bases and J by 0 bases, with 16 bases left in between.

The chain recombines TRBV9 with TRBJ2-6, with TRBD1 matching over 7 bases. Looked up from germline, CDR1 is SGDLS and CDR2 is YYNGEE. CDR3 length: 16 residues. V trimming: 1 base; J trimming: 4 bases; junction bases outside the gene matches: 5. CDR3 in DNA: TGTGCCAGCAGCGTACCCGACAGGGCGGGGGCCAACGTCCTGACTTTC. It is translated as CASSVPDRAGANVLTF. The full variable domain, in which reference TRBV9 and TRBJ2-6 provide the parts outside the CDR3, is DSGVTQTPKHLITATGQRVTLRCSPRSGDLSVYWYQQSLDQGLQFLIQYYNGEERAKGNILERFSAQQFPDLHSELNLSSLELGDSALYFCASSVPDRAGANVLTFGAGSRLTVL.

The rearrangement joins TRBV29-1 to TRBJ1-2; D is possibly TRBD1 (6 bases). V shed 7 bases and J shed 2 bases, with 14 bases lying between them. CDR3 length: 13 amino acids. Germline-derived CDR1 and CDR2 are SQVTM and ANQGSEA. CDR3 residues: CSASPDRNYGYTF. The DNA of the CDR3 is TGCAGCGCCAGCCCCGACAGGAACTATGGCTACACCTTC.

The genes are TRBV29-1 and TRBJ2-7; D is possibly TRBD2 (5 bases). V gave up 4 bases and J gave up 6 bases, with 13 bases separating them. From germline, CDR1 is SQVTM and CDR2 ANQGSEA. This CDR3 has 12 amino acids. The CDR3 loop reads CSVALRGGEQYF. CDR3 in DNA: TGCAGCGTTGCCCTACGTGGAGGCGAGCAGTACTTC.

This clone showed up just a few times. This chain joins TRBV15 and TRBJ2-3, with no clear D. The CDR3 spans 11 residues. Trimming shortened V by 5 bases and J by 6 bases, and 6 bases separated the two germline ends. Germline V gene data show CDR1 as LNHNV and CDR2 as YYDKDF (reference sequence). This chain's CDR3 is CATSFQDTQYF. As DNA, the CDR3 is TGTGCCACCAGCTTCCAGGATACGCAGTATTTT.

This clone showed up just a few times. V is TRBV30 and J is TRBJ1-1, with D possibly matching TRBD1 (6 bases). The CDR3 contains 15 residues. Trimming took off 3 bases at V and 0 bases at J, with 14 bases between the two ends. Germline values: CDR1 GTSNPN, CDR2 SVGIG (reference sequence). This CDR3 reads CAWSHQGLMNTEAFF. Written as DNA, the CDR3 is TGTGCCTGGAGCCACCAGGGGCTTATGAACACTGAAGCTTTCTTT.

This clone has more than one count but fewer than ten. The genes are TRBV9 and TRBJ1-1, with D hard to call. V shed 0 bases and J shed 1 base, with 4 bases lying between them. The CDR3 extends over 13 amino acids. Germline-derived CDR1 and CDR2 are SGDLS and YYNGEE. DNA for the CDR3: TGTGCCAGCAGCGTAGCTTCGAACACTGAAGCTTTCTTT. Its protein is CASSVASNTEAFF.

As for this clone: Other DNA sequences of this sample code for an identical CDR3. The rearrangement uses TRBV7-2 and TRBJ1-2; D is perhaps TRBD1 (6 bases). The CDR3 runs to 14 residues. V lost 1 base to trimming and J lost 2 bases, with 8 bases between them. CDR1 and CDR2 from the germline V gene are SGHTA and FQGNSA. DNA of the CDR3: TGTGCCAGCAGCTTAGGGACAGTGAACTATGGCTACACCTTC. Residues: CASSLGTVNYGYTF.

The chain is built from TRBV18 and TRBJ1-1; no definite D call. The CDR3 is 16 residues long. Trimming removed 3 bases from V and 0 bases from J, with 14 bases in between. Germline lookup yields CDR1 KGHSH and CDR2 LQKENI. The CDR3 DNA is TGTGCCAGCTCACCCTTGCCGAGTCGTATGAACACTGAAGCTTTCTTT. Its translation: CASSPLPSRMNTEAFF.

The rearrangement joins TRBV5-1 to TRBJ1-2; the D gene is possibly TRBD1 (6 bases). Trimming took off 4 bases at V and 6 bases at J, with 16 bases between the two ends. The V gene's germline CDR1 is SGHRS and CDR2 YFSETQ. This CDR3 is 14 amino acids long. CDR3 DNA sequence: TGCGCCAGCAGCGAAGGGGCGGGGGCGGATGGCTACACCTTC. It codes for CASSEGAGADGYTF.

This clone has a handful of counts. The rearrangement links TRBV9 to TRBJ2-5; TRBD2 aligns across 7 bases. V was pared by 0 bases and J by 7 bases, with 6 bases of the junction left unmatched. There are 14 residues in the CDR3. Germline V CDR1 and CDR2: SGDLS, YYNGEE. The CDR3 nucleotides are TGTGCCAGCAGCGTAGGACTAGCAGGCCCGACCCAGTACTTC. This translates into CASSVGLAGPTQYF.